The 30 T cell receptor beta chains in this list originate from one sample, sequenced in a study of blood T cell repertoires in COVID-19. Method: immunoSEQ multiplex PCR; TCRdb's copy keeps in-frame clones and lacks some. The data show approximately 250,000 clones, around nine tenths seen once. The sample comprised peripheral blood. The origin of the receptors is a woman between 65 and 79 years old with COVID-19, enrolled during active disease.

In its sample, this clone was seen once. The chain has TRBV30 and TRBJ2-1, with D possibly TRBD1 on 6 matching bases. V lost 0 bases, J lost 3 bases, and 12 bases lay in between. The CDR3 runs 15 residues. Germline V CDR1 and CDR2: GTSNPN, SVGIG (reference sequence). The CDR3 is CAWSVLGAVYNEQFF. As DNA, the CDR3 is TGTGCCTGGAGTGTACTGGGGGCCGTCTACAATGAGCAGTTCTTC.

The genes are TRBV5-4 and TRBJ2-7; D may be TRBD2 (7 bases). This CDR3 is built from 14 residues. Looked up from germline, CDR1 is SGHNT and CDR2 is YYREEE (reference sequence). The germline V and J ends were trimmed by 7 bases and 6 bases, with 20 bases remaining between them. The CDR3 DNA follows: TGTGCCAGCTCCGTGGGCGGGGGCCTCTCCGAGCAGTACTTC. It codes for CASSVGGGLSEQYF.

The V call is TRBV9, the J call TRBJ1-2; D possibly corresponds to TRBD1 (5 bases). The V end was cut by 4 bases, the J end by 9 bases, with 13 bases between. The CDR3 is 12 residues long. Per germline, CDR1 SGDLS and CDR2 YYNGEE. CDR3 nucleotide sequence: TGTGCCAGCAGCAACGACAGAAACCGCTACACCTTC. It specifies CASSNDRNRYTF.

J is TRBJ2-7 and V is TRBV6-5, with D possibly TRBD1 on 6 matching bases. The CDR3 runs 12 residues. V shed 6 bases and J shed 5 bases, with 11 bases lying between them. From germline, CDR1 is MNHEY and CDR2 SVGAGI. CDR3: CASRDQGNEQYF. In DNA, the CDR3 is TGTGCCAGCAGGGATCAGGGGAACGAGCAGTACTTC.

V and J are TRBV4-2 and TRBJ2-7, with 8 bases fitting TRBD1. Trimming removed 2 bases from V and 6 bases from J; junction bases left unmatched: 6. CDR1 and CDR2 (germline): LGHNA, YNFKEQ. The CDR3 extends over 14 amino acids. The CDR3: CASSQTVTGAEQYF. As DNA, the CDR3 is TGTGCCAGCAGCCAAACCGTGACAGGGGCCGAGCAGTACTTC.

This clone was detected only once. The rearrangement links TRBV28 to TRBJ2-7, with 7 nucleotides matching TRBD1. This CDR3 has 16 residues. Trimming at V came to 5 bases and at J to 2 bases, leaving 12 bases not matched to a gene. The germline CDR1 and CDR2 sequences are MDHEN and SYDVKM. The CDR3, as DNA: TGTGCCAGCAGTCCACCTCCGGGACAGACAGCCTACGAGCAGTACTTC. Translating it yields CASSPPPGQTAYEQYF. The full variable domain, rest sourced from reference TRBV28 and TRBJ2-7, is DVKVTQSSRYLVKRTGEKVFLECVQDMDHENMFWYRQDPGLGLRLIYFSYDVKMKEKGDIPEGYSVSREKKERFSLILESASTNQTSMYLCASSPPPGQTAYEQYFGPGTRLTVT.

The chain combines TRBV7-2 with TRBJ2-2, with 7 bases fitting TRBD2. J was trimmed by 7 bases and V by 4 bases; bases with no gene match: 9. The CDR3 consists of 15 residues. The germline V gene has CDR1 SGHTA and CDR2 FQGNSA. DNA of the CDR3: TGTGCCAGCAGCTCGGGCGGGGGTTGGATCGGGGAGCTGTTTTTT. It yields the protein CASSSGGGWIGELFF.

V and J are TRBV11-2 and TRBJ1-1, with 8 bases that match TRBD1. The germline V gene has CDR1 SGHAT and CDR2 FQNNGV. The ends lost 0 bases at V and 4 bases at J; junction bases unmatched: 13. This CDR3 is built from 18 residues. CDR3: CASSLDSGRGHKSTEAFF. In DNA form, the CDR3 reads TGTGCCAGCAGCTTAGACTCGGGCAGGGGGCATAAGAGCACTGAAGCTTTCTTT.

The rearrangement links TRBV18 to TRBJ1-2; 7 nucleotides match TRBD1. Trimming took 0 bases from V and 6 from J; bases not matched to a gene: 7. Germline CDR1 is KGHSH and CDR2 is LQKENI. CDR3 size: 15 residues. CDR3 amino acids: CASSPPLTGKNGYTF. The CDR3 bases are TGTGCCAGCTCACCACCTCTGACAGGGAAAAATGGCTACACCTTC.

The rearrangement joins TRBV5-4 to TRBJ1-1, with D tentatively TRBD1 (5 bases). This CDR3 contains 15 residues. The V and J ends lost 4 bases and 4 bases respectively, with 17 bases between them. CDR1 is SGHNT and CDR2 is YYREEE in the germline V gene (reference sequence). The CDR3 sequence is CASSRGVGEPTEAFF. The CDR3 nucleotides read TGTGCCAGCAGCCGGGGGGTGGGGGAGCCCACTGAAGCTTTCTTT.

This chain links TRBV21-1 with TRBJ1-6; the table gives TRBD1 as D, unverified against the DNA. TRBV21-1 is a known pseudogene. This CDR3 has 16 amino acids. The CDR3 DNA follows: TGTGCCAGCAGCAAAGGACCCGGGACAGGGGCCTCACCCCTCCACTTT. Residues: CASSKGPGTGASPLHF.

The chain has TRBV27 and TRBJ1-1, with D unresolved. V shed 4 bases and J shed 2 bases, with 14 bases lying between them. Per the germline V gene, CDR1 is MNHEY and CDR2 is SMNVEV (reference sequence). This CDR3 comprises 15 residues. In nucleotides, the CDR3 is TGTGCCAGCAGTTCGCAAGAGTTTCCAAACACTGAAGCTTTCTTT. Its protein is CASSSQEFPNTEAFF.

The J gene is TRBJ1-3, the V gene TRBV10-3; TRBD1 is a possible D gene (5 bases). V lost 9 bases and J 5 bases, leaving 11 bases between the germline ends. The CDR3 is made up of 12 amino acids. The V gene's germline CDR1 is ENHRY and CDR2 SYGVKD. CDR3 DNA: TGTGCCATGGCCGACAGTAGAAACACCATATATTTT. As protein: CAMADSRNTIYF.

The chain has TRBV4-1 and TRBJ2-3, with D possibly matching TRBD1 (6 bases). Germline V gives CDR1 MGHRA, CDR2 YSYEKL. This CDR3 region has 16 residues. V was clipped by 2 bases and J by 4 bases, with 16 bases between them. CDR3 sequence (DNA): TGCGCCAGCAGCCAACCAGGGACACAATCTTCAGATACGCAGTATTTT. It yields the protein CASSQPGTQSSDTQYF.

For the CDR3, the DNA is TGTGCCAGCAGACCCGACAGAGGAAACGAAAAACTGTTTTTT. The encoded protein is CASRPDRGNEKLFF. This chain connects TRBV2 to TRBJ1-4, with a weak D call TRBD1 (5 bases). Germline V gene sequence: CDR1 SNHLY, CDR2 FYNNEI. The V end was cut by 6 bases, the J end by 8 bases, with 16 bases between. The CDR3 covers 14 residues.

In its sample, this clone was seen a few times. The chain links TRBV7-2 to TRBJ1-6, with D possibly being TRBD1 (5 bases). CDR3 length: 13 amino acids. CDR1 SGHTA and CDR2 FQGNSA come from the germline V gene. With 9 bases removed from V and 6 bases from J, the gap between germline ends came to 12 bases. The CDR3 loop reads CASKGLSNSPLHF. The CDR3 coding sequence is TGTGCCAGTAAGGGACTGAGTAATTCACCCCTCCACTTT.

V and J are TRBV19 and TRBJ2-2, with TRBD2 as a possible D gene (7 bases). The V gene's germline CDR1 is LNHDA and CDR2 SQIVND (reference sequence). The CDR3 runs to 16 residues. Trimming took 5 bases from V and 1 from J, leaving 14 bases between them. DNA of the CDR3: TGTGCCAGTAGTCCCTGGGGGGGCCTGAACACCGGGGAGCTGTTTTTT. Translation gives CASSPWGGLNTGELFF.

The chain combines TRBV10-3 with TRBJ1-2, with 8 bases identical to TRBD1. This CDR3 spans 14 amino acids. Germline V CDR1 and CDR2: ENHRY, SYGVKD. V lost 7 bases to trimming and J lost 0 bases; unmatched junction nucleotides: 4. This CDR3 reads CAITGQEANYGYTF. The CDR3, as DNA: TGTGCCATCACGGGACAGGAAGCTAACTATGGCTACACCTTC.

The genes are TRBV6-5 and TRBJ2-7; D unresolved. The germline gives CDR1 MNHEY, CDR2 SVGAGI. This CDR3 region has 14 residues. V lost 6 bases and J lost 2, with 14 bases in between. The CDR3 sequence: CASSRTIEPYEQYF. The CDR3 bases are TGTGCCAGCAGCCGCACCATTGAGCCCTACGAGCAGTACTTC.

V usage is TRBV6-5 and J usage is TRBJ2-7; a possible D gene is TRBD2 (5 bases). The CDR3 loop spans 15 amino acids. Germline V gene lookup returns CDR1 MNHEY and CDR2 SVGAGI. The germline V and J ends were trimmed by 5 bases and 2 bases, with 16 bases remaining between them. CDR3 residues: CASSRFEGGTYEQYF. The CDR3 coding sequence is TGTGCCAGCAGTAGGTTTGAGGGTGGAACCTACGAGCAGTACTTC.

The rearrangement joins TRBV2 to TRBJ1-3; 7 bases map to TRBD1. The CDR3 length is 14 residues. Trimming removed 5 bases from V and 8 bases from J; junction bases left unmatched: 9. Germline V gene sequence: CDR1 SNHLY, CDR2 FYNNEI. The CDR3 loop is CASSLRQGLDTIYF. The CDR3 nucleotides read TGTGCCAGCAGTCTCCGACAGGGTTTGGACACCATATATTTT. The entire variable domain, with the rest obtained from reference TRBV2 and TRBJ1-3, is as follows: EPEVTQTPSHQVTQMGQEVILRCVPISNHLYFYWYRQILGQKVEFLVSFYNNEISEKSEIFDDQFSVERPDGSNFTLKIRSTKLEDSAMYFCASSLRQGLDTIYFGEGSWLTVV.

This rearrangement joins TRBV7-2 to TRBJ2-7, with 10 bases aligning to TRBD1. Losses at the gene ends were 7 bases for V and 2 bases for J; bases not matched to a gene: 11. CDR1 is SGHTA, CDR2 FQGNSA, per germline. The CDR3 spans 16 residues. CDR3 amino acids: CASTIFATGGPYEQYF. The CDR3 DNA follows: TGTGCCAGCACTATCTTCGCGACAGGGGGCCCCTACGAGCAGTACTTC.

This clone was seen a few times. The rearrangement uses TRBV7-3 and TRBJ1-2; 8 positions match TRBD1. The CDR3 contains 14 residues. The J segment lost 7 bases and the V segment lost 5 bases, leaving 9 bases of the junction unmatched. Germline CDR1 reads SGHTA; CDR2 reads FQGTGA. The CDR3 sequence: CASSPQGARGGYTF. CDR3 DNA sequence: TGTGCCAGCAGCCCTCAGGGGGCTAGGGGTGGCTACACCTTC.

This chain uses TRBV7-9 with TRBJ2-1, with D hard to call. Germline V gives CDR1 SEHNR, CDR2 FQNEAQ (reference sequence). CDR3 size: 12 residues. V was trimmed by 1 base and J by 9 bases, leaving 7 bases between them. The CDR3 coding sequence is TGTGCCAGCAGCTTAGAAAGCCCTGAGCAGTTCTTC. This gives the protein CASSLESPEQFF.

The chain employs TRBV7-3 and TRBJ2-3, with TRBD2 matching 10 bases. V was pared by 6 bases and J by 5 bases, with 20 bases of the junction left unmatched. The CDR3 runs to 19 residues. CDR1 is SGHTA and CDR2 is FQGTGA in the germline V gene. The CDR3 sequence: CASSLSGGSGGALVDTQYF. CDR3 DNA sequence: TGTGCCAGCAGTTTATCCGGAGGAAGCGGGGGGGCCCTGGTAGATACGCAGTATTTT.

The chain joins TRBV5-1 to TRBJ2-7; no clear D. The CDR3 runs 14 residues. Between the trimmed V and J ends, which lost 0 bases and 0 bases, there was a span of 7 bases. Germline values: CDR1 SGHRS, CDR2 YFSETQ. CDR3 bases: TGCGCCAGCAGCTTGGCCTATAGCTCCTACGAGCAGTACTTC. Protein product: CASSLAYSSYEQYF. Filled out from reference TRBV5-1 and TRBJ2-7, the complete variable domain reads KAGVTQTPRYLIKTRGQQVTLSCSPISGHRSVSWYQQTPGQGLQFLFEYFSETQRNKGNFPGRFSGRQFSNSRSEMNVSTLELGDSALYLCASSLAYSSYEQYFGPGTRLTVT.

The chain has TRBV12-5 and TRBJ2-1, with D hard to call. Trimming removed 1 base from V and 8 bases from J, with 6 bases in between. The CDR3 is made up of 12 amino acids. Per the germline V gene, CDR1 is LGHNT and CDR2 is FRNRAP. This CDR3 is CASGLAFYEQFF. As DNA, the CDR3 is TGTGCTAGTGGTTTGGCTTTCTATGAGCAGTTCTTC.

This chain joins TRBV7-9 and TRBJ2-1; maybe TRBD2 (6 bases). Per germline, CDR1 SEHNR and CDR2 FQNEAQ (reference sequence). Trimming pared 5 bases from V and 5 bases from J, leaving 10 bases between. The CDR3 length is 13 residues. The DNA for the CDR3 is TGTGCCAGCAGCCCTGGAGGGAACAATGAGCAGTTCTTC. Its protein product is CASSPGGNNEQFF. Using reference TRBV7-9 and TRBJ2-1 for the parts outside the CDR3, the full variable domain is DTGVSQNPRHKITKRGQNVTFRCDPISEHNRLYWYRQTLGQGPEFLTYFQNEAQLEKSRLLSDRFSAERPKGSFSTLEIQRTEQGDSAMYLCASSPGGNNEQFFGPGTRLTVL.

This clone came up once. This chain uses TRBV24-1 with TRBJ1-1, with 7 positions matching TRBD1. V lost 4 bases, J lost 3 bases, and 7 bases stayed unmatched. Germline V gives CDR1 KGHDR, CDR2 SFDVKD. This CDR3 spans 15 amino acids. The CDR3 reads CATSDPETGDTEAFF. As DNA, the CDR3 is TGTGCCACCAGTGACCCCGAAACAGGGGACACTGAAGCTTTCTTT.

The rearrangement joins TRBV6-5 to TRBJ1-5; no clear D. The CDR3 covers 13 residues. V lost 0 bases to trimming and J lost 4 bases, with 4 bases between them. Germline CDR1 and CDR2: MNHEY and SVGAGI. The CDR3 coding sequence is TGTGCCAGCAGTTACTCGAGGAATCAGCCCCAGCATTTT. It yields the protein CASSYSRNQPQHF.